This is a list of T cell receptor beta chains from one sample in a study of blood T cell repertoires in COVID-19. Clones were read by immunoSEQ multiplex PCR, and TCRdb kept only the in-frame ones, dropping some. The repertoire holds tens of thousands of clones, with approximately 82% as singletons. Sample: peripheral blood. Receptors were obtained from a woman aged 80 or over with acute or convalescent COVID-19. The CDR3 runs from the conserved cysteine through the conserved F or W. Fields, in order: V gene, J gene, D gene, clone size, CDR3 protein, CDR3 DNA. A D gene is named only where the DNA matches it firmly. The size of a clone is reported for some rows only, either as once, few or many, or as a class for expanded clones.

TRBV7-3	TRBJ2-1	-	-	CASSLGQGHNEQFF	TGTGCCAGCAGCTTAGGTCAGGGCCACAATGAGCAGTTCTTC
TRBV28	TRBJ2-1	TRBD1	few	CASRGQLGRNEQFF	TGTGCCAGCAGGGGACAGCTGGGGCGCAATGAGCAGTTCTTC
TRBV6-5	TRBJ2-2	TRBD1	-	CASSPGQGASGELFF	TGTGCCAGCAGTCCGGGACAGGGGGCCTCCGGGGAGCTGTTTTTT
TRBV7-9	TRBJ2-1	-	-	CASSLKSDRGYNEQFF	TGTGCCAGCAGCTTAAAATCCGACCGGGGGTACAATGAGCAGTTCTTC
TRBV14	TRBJ2-7	-	-	CASSRVTGGRYEQYF	TGTGCCAGCAGCCGAGTGACAGGAGGTCGTTACGAGCAGTACTTC
TRBV10-2	TRBJ1-5	TRBD1	many	CASREGQVNQPQHF	TGCGCCAGCAGGGAAGGACAGGTCAATCAGCCCCAGCATTTT
TRBV28	TRBJ2-3	-	-	CASKTGKFGVTDTQYF	TGTGCCAGCAAAACAGGGAAATTCGGTGTTACAGATACGCAGTATTTT
TRBV27	TRBJ2-5	TRBD2	once	CASSFLGTKETQYF	TGTGCCAGCAGTTTTCTCGGGACTAAGGAGACCCAGTACTTC
TRBV12-3/TRBV12-4	TRBJ2-2	-	-	CASTLLPGELFF	TGTGCCAGCACCCTATTGCCCGGGGAGCTGTTTTTT
TRBV7-8	TRBJ2-7	TRBD1	-	CASSPPVGQAIYEQYF	TGTGCCAGCAGCCCACCAGTCGGACAGGCTATTTACGAGCAGTACTTC
TRBV10-1	TRBJ2-7	-	-	CASSFKPGYEQYF	TGCGCCAGCAGCTTCAAACCGGGATACGAGCAGTACTTC
TRBV19	TRBJ1-2	TRBD1	-	CASSMGDRDYGYTF	TGTGCCAGTAGTATGGGTGACAGGGATTATGGCTACACCTTC
TRBV7-6	TRBJ1-1	-	-	CASSLAPGMTEAFF	TGTGCCAGCAGCTTAGCGCCGGGGATGACTGAAGCTTTCTTT
TRBV3-1/TRBV3-2	TRBJ1-2	-	few	CASSLSRWTSLNGGYTF	TGTGCCAGCAGCCTAAGCCGTTGGACATCACTCAACGGAGGCTACACCTTC
TRBV28	TRBJ1-3	TRBD1	-	CASSAQGSSGNTIYF	TGTGCCAGCAGTGCACAGGGGAGCTCTGGAAACACCATATATTTT
TRBV25-1	TRBJ1-6	-	-	CASSEGRVGLAISPLHF	TGTGCCAGCAGTGAAGGCAGGGTTGGTCTGGCAATTTCACCCCTCCACTTT
TRBV5-5	TRBJ1-2	-	-	CASSLAGLPVYGYTF	TGTGCCAGCAGCTTGGCAGGGTTGCCTGTCTATGGCTACACCTTC
TRBV29-1	TRBJ2-2	-	-	CSVLEDTGELFF	TGCAGCGTTTTGGAGGACACCGGGGAGCTGTTTTTT
TRBV7-3	TRBJ2-1	-	-	CASSLGIARGHEQFF	TGTGCCAGCAGCTTAGGTATCGCGCGGGGTCATGAGCAGTTCTTC
TRBV5-5	TRBJ1-1	-	-	CASSIWDTLNTEAFF	TGTGCCAGCAGCATATGGGACACGTTGAACACTGAAGCTTTCTTT
TRBV19	TRBJ1-5	TRBD1	-	CASSTAPHRGNHQPQHF	TGTGCCAGTAGTACGGCCCCTCACAGGGGGAATCATCAGCCCCAGCATTTT
TRBV11-2	TRBJ2-7	-	few	CASSLGGGVPYEQYF	TGTGCCAGCAGCTTAGGAGGGGGGGTCCCCTACGAGCAGTACTTC
TRBV30	TRBJ2-7	TRBD2	-	CAWSRGDEQYF	TGTGCCTGGAGTCGGGGGGACGAGCAGTACTTC
TRBV9	TRBJ2-6	-	-	CASSRLQGTSGANVLTF	TGTGCCAGCAGCCGCTTGCAGGGGACCTCTGGGGCCAACGTCCTGACTTTC
TRBV7-8	TRBJ2-3	-	-	CASSLGRSAGRADTQYF	TGTGCCAGCAGCTTAGGGCGTAGCGCGGGCCGGGCAGATACGCAGTATTTT
TRBV27	TRBJ1-1	TRBD1	-	CASSFDSGGTEAFF	TGTGCCAGCAGTTTCGACTCAGGGGGCACTGAAGCTTTCTTT
TRBV19	TRBJ2-3	-	once	CASSSGLYSTDTQYF	TGTGCCAGTAGTTCGGGACTGTATAGCACAGATACGCAGTATTTT
TRBV10-3	TRBJ1-2	-	-	CAIQGGDRNYGYTF	TGTGCCATCCAAGGGGGAGACAGGAACTATGGCTACACCTTC
TRBV7-2	TRBJ2-3	TRBD1	-	CASSGRTGGSSDTQYF	TGTGCCAGCAGCGGAAGGACAGGGGGCTCTTCAGATACGCAGTATTTT
TRBV12-5	TRBJ2-7	TRBD1	once	CASGLFGAGGYEQYF	TGTGCTAGTGGTTTATTCGGGGCAGGGGGCTACGAGCAGTACTTC
TRBV6-2/TRBV6-3	TRBJ2-7	TRBD1	-	CASSEAGTGAREQYF	TGTGCCAGCAGCGAGGCCGGGACAGGGGCTCGCGAGCAGTACTTC
TRBV5-1	TRBJ2-1	TRBD2	-	CASSLYGGNYNEQFF	TGCGCCAGCAGCTTGTACGGGGGGAATTACAATGAGCAGTTCTTC
TRBV18	TRBJ1-2	-	once	CASSRPGYGYTF	TGTGCCAGCTCACGGCCAGGCTATGGCTACACCTTC
TRBV9	TRBJ2-3	TRBD2	-	CASSPGLAGGPDTQYF	TGTGCCAGCAGCCCTGGACTAGCGGGAGGGCCAGATACGCAGTATTTT
TRBV6-5	TRBJ1-2	-	few	CASPGQNYGYTF	TGTGCCAGCCCTGGACAAAACTATGGCTACACCTTC
TRBV19	TRBJ2-5	-	-	CASSSQPSRKETQYF	TGTGCCAGTAGTAGTCAGCCTAGCAGAAAAGAGACCCAGTACTTC
TRBV6-5	TRBJ2-2	-	-	CASSSYTNTGELFF	TGTGCCAGCAGCAGTTACACCAACACCGGGGAGCTGTTTTTT
TRBV11-3	TRBJ1-1	-	-	CASSLTVNTEAFF	TGTGCCAGCAGCTTAACAGTGAACACTGAAGCTTTCTTT
TRBV5-1	TRBJ2-5	-	once	CASSLRRDETQYF	TGCGCCAGCAGCTTGAGGCGGGATGAGACCCAGTACTTC
TRBV9	TRBJ1-1	TRBD1	-	CASSVAGTGEAFF	TGTGCCAGCAGCGTAGCTGGGACAGGGGAAGCTTTCTTT
TRBV2	TRBJ2-7	-	-	CASSEWSTGRDYEQYF	TGTGCCAGCAGTGAATGGTCTACAGGTAGAGACTACGAGCAGTACTTC
TRBV5-6	TRBJ2-2	TRBD2	-	CATGLAGGNTGELFF	TGTGCCACCGGACTAGCGGGAGGAAACACCGGGGAGCTGTTTTTT
TRBV6-6	TRBJ2-5	TRBD2	once	CASRSGGSQETQYF	TGTGCCAGCAGAAGCGGGGGGAGCCAAGAGACCCAGTACTTC
TRBV5-1	TRBJ1-1	-	-	CASAVGGNTEAFF	TGCGCCAGCGCTGTCGGTGGGAACACTGAAGCTTTCTTT
TRBV28	TRBJ2-5	-	-	CASSRHTGGETQYF	TGTGCCAGCAGTCGCCATACCGGGGGAGAGACCCAGTACTTC